This T cell receptor (beta chain) was sequenced during a study of T cells in tuberculosis. Background on the study: Sequenced TCRs come from CD1B-GMM tetramer-binding T cells. IGRA-negative adolescents, IGRA-positive adolescents with latent tuberculosis and adults with active tuberculosis formed this South African cohort.

TCRdb keeps only in-frame clones here, not all; method: immunoSEQ multiplex PCR. The sample comprises about 41,000 clones, approximately 95% of which are singletons, and about 3.7% rests with the top ten. Details on this clone: The antigen is undetermined.

Study-wide results and limits: Active tuberculosis patients had shorter CDR3-alpha; the beta difference was nonsignificant. GMM-specific TCRs were nearer to active tuberculosis alpha repertoires, suggesting expansion.

CDR3 length: 14 amino acids. V was pared by 3 bases and J by 5 bases, with 13 bases between. CDR1 and CDR2 (germline): MNHNS, SASEGT. Sequenced material: PBMCs. This chain joins TRBV6-1 and TRBJ2-5; D is unresolved. The sequence was collected from a donor aged 10-29 years with latent tuberculosis or without tuberculosis infection. The CDR3 sequence is CASSDYRDVETQYF. CDR3 coding DNA: TGTGCCAGCAGTGACTACAGAGATGTGGAGACCCAGTACTTC.